This TCR beta chain was documented in a study of blood T cell repertoires in COVID-19. About the research overall: COVID-19 samples collected from the United States, Italy and Spain covered acute and convalescent phases.

Sequenced by immunoSEQ multiplex PCR; TCRdb stores in-frame clones only, minus some. This table holds about 200,000 clones, around 92% found once. Membership in each cohort depended on participant-reported clinical history. The receptor was isolated from a woman younger than 35 who had recovered from COVID-19. The sample taken for sequencing was PBMCs or T cells enriched from blood (not recorded which).

The CDR3 bases are TGTGCCAGCAGCCCGGGGACTAGCGGGTCGGGGCCCGGGACGCAGTATTTT. This sequence encodes CASSPGTSGSGPGTQYF. The genes are TRBV7-9 and TRBJ2-3, with TRBD2 identical over 12 bases. CDR3 size: 17 residues. The germline gives CDR1 SEHNR, CDR2 FQNEAQ (reference sequence). V gave up 5 bases and J gave up 9 bases; unmatched junction bases: 15. The full variable domain, completed using reference TRBV7-9 and TRBJ2-3, is DTGVSQNPRHKITKRGQNVTFRCDPISEHNRLYWYRQTLGQGPEFLTYFQNEAQLEKSRLLSDRFSAERPKGSFSTLEIQRTEQGDSAMYLCASSPGTSGSGPGTQYFGPGTRLTVL.